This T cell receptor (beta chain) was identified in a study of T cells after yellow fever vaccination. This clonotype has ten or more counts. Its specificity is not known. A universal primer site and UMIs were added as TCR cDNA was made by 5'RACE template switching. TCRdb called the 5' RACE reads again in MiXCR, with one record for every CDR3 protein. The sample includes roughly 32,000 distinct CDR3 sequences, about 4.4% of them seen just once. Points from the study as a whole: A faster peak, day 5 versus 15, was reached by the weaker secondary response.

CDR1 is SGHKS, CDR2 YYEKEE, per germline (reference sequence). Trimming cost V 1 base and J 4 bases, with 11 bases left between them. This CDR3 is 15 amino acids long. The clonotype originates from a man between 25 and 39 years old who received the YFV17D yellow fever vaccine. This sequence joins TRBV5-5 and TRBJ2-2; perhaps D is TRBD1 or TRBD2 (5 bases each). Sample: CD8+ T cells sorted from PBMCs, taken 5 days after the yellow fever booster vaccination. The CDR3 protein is CASSLSGTTTGELFF. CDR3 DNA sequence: TGTGCCAGCAGCTTGTCTGGGACCACCACCGGGGAGCTGTTTTTT.